The clone carrying this T cell receptor beta chain was recorded many times. The antigen is not known. This record comes from a study of regulatory T cells in long-lasting Graves disease. Study results and caveats: Only a small sample size was used, which may have cut accuracy.

With iRepertoire HTBI primers and Arm-PCR of CDR3 regions, TCR beta libraries were built. One entry per CDR3 protein, called by TCRdb with MiXCR from the multiplex PCR reads. The table lists around 400,000 distinct CDR3 sequences, roughly a quarter of them singletons, with roughly 28% in the top ten. Between the trimmed V and J ends, which lost 6 bases and 11 bases, there was a span of 13 bases. Germline V gives CDR1 MDHEN, CDR2 SYDVKM. This CDR3 has 11 residues. Indicated time point: persistent/refractory GD, antithyroid drugs over 5 years with positive TRAb. With RNA extracted from PBMCs as input, the TCR library was made.

The clonotype originates from a female donor with Graves disease. The J gene is TRBJ1-1, the V gene TRBV28; D possibly corresponds to TRBD1 (6 bases). The starting material was peripheral blood mononuclear cells (PBMCs), obtained when the disease was refractory, from a patient treated with antithyroid drugs. The CDR3 is CASRSGAQAFF. In nucleotides, the CDR3 is TGTGCCAGCAGATCAGGGGCGCAGGCTTTCTTT.